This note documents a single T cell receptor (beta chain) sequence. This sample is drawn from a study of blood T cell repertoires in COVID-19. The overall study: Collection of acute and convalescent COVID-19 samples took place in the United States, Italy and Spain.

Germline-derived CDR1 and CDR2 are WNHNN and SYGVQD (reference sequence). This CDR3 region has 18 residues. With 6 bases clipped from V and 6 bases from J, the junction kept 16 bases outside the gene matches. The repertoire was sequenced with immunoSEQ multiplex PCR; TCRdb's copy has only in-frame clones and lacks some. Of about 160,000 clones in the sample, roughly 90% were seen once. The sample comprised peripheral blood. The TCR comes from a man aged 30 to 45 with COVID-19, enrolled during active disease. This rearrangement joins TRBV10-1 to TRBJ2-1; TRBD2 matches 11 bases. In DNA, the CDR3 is TGCGCCAGCAGCCGCTTTCTTACGACTAGCGGGATGTGCAATGAGCAGTTCTTC. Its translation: CASSRFLTTSGMCNEQFF.